The 10 T cell receptor beta chains below come from one sample, sequenced in a study of early stage breast cancer tumors. Data came from immunoSEQ multiplex PCR; TCRdb stores just in-frame clones and leaves some out. Among roughly 60,000 clones listed, 60% to 85% were seen once. The sequenced sample consisted of blood. These receptor sequences come from a person aged 30-39 years with breast cancer.

The chain is built from TRBV7-3 and TRBJ2-1; 9 bases map to TRBD2. In germline, CDR1 is SGHTA, CDR2 FQGTGA. The CDR3 is 16 residues long. V shed 1 base and J 3 bases; nucleotides not matched to a gene: 4. In nucleotides, the CDR3 is TGTGCCAGCAGCTTAAACCCTAGCGGGATCTACAATGAGCAGTTCTTC. It is translated as CASSLNPSGIYNEQFF.

This clone was observed a handful of times. V and J are TRBV7-2 and TRBJ1-2; D not resolved. The CDR3 extends over 14 amino acids. Germline CDR1 reads SGHTA; CDR2 reads FQGNSA. V shed 5 bases and J shed 3 bases, with 13 bases lying between them. The CDR3 sequence is CASSLQDTDYGYTF. The CDR3 DNA reads TGTGCCAGCAGCCTCCAAGACACCGACTATGGCTACACCTTC.

This sequence joins TRBV10-3 and TRBJ2-1; tentatively, D is TRBD1 (5 bases). CDR3 length equals 16 residues. The germline CDR1 and CDR2 sequences are ENHRY and SYGVKD. Trimming left V 4 bases short and J 6 bases short, with 19 bases between. The CDR3 bases are TGTGCCATCAGTGCCAGGGATACTCGGGTGGGCAATGAGCAGTTCTTC. Its protein is CAISARDTRVGNEQFF.

V is TRBV7-9 and J is TRBJ2-5; the match to TRBD2 covers 7 bases. CDR1 SEHNR and CDR2 FQNEAQ come from the germline V gene (reference sequence). The CDR3 is 14 amino acids. V dropped 8 bases and J dropped 7; count of bases not matched to a gene: 13. The CDR3 nucleotides are TGTGCCAGCGAACTCGCTAGCGGCCCGGGGACCCAGTACTTC. Translated: CASELASGPGTQYF.

The rearrangement joins TRBV4-3 to TRBJ2-1, with D tentatively TRBD2 (5 bases). CDR1 and CDR2 (germline): LGHNA, YSLEER. V was clipped by 4 bases and J by 6 bases, with 19 bases between them. This CDR3 contains 16 residues. CDR3 bases: TGCGCCAGCAGCCCCGTGCCGGGAAATGTCCTCAATGAGCAGTTCTTC. Its protein is CASSPVPGNVLNEQFF.

The chain has TRBV6-5 and TRBJ1-1; 9 nucleotides match TRBD1. From germline, CDR1 is MNHEY and CDR2 SVGAGI. The CDR3 loop spans 12 amino acids. Unmatched junction bases numbered 3, after V lost 2 bases and J lost 11 bases. The CDR3: CASSYTGGRAFF. DNA of the CDR3: TGTGCCAGCAGTTACACAGGGGGCAGGGCTTTCTTT.

This clone was seen only once. The chain is built from TRBV6-5 and TRBJ1-1; 7 bases fit TRBD1. The CDR3 totals 13 residues. Trimming removed 7 bases from V and 1 base from J; junction bases left unmatched: 3. Germline-derived CDR1 and CDR2 are MNHEY and SVGAGI. The CDR3 spells CASTRQGNTEAFF. In DNA, the CDR3 is TGTGCCAGCACCCGACAGGGGAACACTGAAGCTTTCTTT.

The gene calls are TRBV2 and TRBJ2-5, with D unclear. The V gene's germline CDR1 is SNHLY and CDR2 FYNNEI. The CDR3 has 11 residues. Trimming removed 9 bases at V and 5 bases at J, with 10 bases between. The CDR3 here is CARTVKETQYF. The CDR3 nucleotides are TGTGCCAGAACAGTAAAGGAGACCCAGTACTTC.

This chain uses TRBV11-2 with TRBJ2-7, with 9 bases that match TRBD2. The CDR3 extends over 14 amino acids. Looked up from germline, CDR1 is SGHAT and CDR2 is FQNNGV. J was trimmed by 4 bases and V by 5 bases; bases with no gene match: 6. CDR3 region: CASSIKGLAYEQYF. As DNA, the CDR3 is TGTGCCAGCAGCATAAAGGGACTAGCTTACGAGCAGTACTTC. Full variable domain (outside the CDR3, taken from reference TRBV11-2 and TRBJ2-7): EAGVAQSPRYKIIEKRQSVAFWCNPISGHATLYWYQQILGQGPKLLIQFQNNGVVDDSQLPKDRFSAERLKGVDSTLKIQPAKLEDSAVYLCASSIKGLAYEQYFGPGTRLTVT.

The CDR3 bases are TGCGCCATCTGCTGGGGACAGGGAACAGATACGCAGTATTTT. Its protein product is CAICWGQGTDTQYF. This chain links TRBV10-1 with TRBJ2-3, with 9 bases aligning to TRBD1. The CDR3 is 14 amino acids. V dropped 10 bases and J dropped 3; count of bases not matched to a gene: 8. CDR1 WNHNN and CDR2 SYGVQD come from the germline V gene (reference sequence).